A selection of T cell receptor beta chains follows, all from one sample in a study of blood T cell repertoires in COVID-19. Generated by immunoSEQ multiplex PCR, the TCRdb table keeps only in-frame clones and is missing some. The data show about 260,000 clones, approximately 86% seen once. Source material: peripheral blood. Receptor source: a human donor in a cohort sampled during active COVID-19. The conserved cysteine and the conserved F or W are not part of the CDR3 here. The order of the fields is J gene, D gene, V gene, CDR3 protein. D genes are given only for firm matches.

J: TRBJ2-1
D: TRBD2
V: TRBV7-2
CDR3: ASSLRVSGLGSYNEQF

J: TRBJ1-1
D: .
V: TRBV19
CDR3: ATRDKSTEAF

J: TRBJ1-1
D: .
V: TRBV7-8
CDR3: ASSLADQGEAF

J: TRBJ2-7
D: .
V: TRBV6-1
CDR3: ASSDSYEQY

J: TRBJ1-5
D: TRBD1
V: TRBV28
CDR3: ASRSLDRSNQPQH

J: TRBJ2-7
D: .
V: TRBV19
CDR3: ASSISGIYEQY

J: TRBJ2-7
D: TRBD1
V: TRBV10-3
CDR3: AISTGTDSYEQY

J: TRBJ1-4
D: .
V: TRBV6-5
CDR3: ASSYRQFNEKLF

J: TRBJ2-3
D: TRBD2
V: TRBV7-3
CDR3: ASSITSGQGDTQY

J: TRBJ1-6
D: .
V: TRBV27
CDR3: ASSFRGINSPLH

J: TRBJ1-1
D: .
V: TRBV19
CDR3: ASSTILQQNTEAF

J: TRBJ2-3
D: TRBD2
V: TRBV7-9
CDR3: ASSSGLAADTQY

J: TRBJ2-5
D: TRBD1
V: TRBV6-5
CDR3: ASSLHRGLETQY

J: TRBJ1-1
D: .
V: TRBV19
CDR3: ASSIQVRDLI

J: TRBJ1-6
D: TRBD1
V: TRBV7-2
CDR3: ASSSQVDRGLSPLH

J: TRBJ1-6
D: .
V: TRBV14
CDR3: ASSQYQGIDYNSPLH

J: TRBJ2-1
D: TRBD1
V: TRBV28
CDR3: ASSLFSGGDEQF

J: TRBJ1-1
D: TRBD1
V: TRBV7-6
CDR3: ASTPPLQGWVPLRDTEAF

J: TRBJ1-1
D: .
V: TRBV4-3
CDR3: ASSQVISTGKAF

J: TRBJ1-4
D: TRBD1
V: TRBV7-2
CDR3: ASSLDRGNNEKLF

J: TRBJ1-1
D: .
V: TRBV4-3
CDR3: ASSQLWQGPRDTEAF

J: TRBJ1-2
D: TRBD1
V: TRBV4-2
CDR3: ASSQGQGARDGYT

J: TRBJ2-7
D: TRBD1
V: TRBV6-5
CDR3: ASSSRDRVVEQY

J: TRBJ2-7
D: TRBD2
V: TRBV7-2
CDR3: ASSPGGGRWSYEQY

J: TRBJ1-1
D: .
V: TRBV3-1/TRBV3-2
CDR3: ASSQDPASMNTEAF

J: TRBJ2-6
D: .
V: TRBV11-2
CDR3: ASSFSGANVLT

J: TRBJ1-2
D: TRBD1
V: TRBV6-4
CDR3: ASSISAGQGAVGYT

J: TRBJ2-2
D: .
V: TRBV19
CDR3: ASHSGLQGSGELF

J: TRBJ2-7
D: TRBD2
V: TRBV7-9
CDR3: ASSLAGLAGGYEQY

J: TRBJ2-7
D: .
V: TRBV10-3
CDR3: AIRGGRDTRSYEQY

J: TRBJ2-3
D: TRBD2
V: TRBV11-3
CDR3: ASSKGTSGRTDTQY

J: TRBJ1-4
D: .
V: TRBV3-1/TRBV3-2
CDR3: ASSQGRIGELF

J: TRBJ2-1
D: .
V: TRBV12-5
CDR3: ASGLVVTSRTYNEQF

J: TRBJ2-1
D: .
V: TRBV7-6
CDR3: ASSLGPGIEQF

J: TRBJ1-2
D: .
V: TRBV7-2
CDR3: ASSLVVLTGNGYT

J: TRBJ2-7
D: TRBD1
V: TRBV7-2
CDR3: ASSSPWDRITSYEQY

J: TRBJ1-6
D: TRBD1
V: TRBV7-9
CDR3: ASSFGQGNSPLH

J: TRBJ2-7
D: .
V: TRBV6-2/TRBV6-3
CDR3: ASSSRTYEQY

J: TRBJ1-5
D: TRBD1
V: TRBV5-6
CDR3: ASSSGQVVNQPQH

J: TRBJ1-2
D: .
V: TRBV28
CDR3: ASTPPRDRRGYGYT

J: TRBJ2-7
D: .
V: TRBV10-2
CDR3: ASSESNEQY

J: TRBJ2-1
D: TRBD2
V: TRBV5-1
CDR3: ASTLAPLADNEQF

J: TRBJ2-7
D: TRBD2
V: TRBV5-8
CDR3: ASSFRLAGTYEQY

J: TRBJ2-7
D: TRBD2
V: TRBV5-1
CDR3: ASSQGLAELYEQY

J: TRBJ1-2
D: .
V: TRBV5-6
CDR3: ASSSGQPSWAGYT

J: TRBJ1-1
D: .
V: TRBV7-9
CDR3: ASSLGRGNTEAF

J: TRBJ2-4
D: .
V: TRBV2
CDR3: ASSVGRTAKNIQY

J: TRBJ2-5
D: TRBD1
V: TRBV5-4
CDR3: ASSLFMDRLRETQY

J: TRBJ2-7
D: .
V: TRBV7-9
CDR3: ASSLERDYEQY

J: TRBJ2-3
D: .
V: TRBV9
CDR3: ASSESVGADTQY

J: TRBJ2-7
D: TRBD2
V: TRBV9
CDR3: ASSVGTSGRRVYEQY

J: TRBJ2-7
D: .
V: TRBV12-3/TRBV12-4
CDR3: ASSLILPGEQY

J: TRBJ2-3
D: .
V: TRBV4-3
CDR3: ASSQTKTGFDTQY

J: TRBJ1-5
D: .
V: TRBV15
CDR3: ATSRDRFDQPQH

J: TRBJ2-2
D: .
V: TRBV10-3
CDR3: AISDGGRPGELF

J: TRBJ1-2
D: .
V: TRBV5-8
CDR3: ASSWTAQFYGYT